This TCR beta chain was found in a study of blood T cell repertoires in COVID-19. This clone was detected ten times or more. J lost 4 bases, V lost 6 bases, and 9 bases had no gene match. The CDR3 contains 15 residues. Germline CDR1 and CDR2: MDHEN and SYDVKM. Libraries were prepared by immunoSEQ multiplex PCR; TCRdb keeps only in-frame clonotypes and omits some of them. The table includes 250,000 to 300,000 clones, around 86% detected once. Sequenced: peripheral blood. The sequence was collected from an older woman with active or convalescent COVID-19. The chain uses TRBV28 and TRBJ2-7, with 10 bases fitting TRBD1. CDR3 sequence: CASRGTGESWYEQYF. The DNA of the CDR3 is TGTGCCAGCAGAGGGACAGGGGAGAGCTGGTACGAGCAGTACTTC.